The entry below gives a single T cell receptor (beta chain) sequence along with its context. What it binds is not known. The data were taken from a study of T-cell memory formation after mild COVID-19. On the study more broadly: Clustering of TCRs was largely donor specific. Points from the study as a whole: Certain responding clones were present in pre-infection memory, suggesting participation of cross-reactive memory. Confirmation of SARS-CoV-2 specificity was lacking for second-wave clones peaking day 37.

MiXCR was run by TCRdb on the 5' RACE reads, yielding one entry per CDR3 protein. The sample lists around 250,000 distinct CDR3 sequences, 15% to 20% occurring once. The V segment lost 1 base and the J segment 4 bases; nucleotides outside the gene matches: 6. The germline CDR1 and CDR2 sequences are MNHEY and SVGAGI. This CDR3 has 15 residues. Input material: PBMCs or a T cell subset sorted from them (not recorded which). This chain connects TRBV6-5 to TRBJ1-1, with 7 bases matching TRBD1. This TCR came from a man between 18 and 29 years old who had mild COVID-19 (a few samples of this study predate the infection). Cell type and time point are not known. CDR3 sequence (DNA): TGTGCCAGCAGTTACTGGGGGACAGCGACCACTGAAGCTTTCTTT. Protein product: CASSYWGTATTEAFF.